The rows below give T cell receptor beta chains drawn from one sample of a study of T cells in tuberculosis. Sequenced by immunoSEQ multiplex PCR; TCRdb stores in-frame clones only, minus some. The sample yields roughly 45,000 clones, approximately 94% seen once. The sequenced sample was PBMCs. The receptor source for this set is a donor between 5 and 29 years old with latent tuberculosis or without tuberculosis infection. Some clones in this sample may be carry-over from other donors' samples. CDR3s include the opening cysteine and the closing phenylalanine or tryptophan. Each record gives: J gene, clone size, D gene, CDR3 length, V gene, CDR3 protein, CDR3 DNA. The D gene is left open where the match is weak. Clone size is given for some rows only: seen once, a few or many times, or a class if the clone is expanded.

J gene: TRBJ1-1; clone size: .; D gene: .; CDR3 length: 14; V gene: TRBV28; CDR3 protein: CASSFYGGRTEAFF; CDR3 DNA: TGTGCCAGCAGTTTTTATGGGGGGAGGACTGAAGCTTTCTTT
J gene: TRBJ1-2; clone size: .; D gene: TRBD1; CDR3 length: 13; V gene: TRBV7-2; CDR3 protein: CASSLDRRYGYTF; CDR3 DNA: TGTGCCAGCAGCTTGGACAGGCGCTATGGCTACACCTTC
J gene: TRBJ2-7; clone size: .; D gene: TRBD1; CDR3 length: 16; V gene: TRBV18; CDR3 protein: CASSPGVGQVSYEQYF; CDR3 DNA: TGTGCCAGCTCACCAGGGGTGGGACAGGTCTCCTACGAGCAGTACTTC
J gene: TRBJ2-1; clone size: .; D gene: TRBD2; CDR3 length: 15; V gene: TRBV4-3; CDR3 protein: CASSQGRDYYNEQFF; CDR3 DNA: TGCGCCAGCAGCCAAGGGCGGGACTATTACAATGAGCAGTTCTTC
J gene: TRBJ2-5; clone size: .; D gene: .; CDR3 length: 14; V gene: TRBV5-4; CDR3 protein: CASSPSSGKETQYF; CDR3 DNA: TGTGCCAGCAGCCCCAGTAGCGGAAAAGAGACCCAGTACTTC
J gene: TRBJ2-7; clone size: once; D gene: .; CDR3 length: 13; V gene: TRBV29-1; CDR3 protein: CSVGGIDPYEQYF; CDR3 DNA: TGCAGCGTTGGGGGCATAGACCCCTACGAGCAGTACTTC
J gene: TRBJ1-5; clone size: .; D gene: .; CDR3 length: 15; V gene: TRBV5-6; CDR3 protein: CASSLFRGSNQPQHF; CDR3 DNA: TGTGCCAGCAGCTTGTTTCGGGGGAGCAATCAGCCCCAGCATTTT
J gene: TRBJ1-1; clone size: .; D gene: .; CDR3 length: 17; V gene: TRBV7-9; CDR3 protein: CASSLVVGGGSVPEAFF; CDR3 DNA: TGTGCCAGCAGCTTAGTCGTCGGGGGGGGATCAGTACCTGAAGCTTTCTTT
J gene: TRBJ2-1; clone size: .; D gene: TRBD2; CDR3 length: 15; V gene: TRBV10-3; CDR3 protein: CAIARTSGRSNEQFF; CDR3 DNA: TGTGCCATCGCCCGGACTAGCGGGAGGAGTAATGAGCAGTTCTTC
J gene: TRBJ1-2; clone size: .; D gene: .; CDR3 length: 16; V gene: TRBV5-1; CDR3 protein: CASSPLSTASNYGYTF; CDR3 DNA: TGCGCCAGCAGCCCTCTCTCGACAGCCTCTAACTATGGCTACACCTTC
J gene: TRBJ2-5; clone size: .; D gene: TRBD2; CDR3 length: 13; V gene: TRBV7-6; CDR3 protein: CASSPGLEETQYF; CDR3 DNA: TGTGCCAGCAGTCCGGGACTAGAAGAGACCCAGTACTTC
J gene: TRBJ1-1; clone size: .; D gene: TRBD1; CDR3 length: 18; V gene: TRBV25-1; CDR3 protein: CASSEYKGTGRTYTEAFF; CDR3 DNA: TGTGCCAGCAGTGAATATAAGGGGACAGGACGAACTTACACTGAAGCTTTCTTT
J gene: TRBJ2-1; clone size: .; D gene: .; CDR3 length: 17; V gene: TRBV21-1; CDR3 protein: CASSKEGEELSPWEQFF; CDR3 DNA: TGTGCCAGCAGCAAAGAGGGGGAAGAGCTTAGTCCTTGGGAGCAGTTCTTC
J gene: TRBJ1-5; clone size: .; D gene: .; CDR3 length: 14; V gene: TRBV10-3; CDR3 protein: CAISESGGNQPQHF; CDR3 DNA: TGTGCCATCAGTGAGTCGGGAGGCAATCAGCCCCAGCATTTT
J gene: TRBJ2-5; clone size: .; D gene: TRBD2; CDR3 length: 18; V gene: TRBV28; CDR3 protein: CASSLGASGNLAEETQYF; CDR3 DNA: TGTGCCAGCAGTTTAGGGGCTAGCGGGAACCTGGCGGAAGAGACCCAGTACTTC
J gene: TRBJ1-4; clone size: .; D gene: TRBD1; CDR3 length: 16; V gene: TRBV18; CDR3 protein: CASSLGQSATNEKLFF; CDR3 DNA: TGTGCCAGCTCACTGGGACAGAGTGCAACTAATGAAAAACTGTTTTTT
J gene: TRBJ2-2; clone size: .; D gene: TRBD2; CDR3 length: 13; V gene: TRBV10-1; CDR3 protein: CASSSAGRGELFF; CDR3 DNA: TGCGCCAGCAGTTCAGCGGGAAGAGGGGAGCTGTTTTTT
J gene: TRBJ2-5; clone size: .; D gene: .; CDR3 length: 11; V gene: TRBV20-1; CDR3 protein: CSARPTETQYF; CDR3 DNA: TGCAGTGCTAGGCCTACCGAGACCCAGTACTTC
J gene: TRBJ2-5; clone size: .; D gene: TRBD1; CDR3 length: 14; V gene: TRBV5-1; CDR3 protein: CASSLRDRVETQYF; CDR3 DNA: TGCGCCAGCAGCCTCCGGGACAGGGTTGAGACCCAGTACTTC
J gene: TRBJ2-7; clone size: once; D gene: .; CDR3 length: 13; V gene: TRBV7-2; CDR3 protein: CASSATSLGEQYF; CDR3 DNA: TGTGCCAGCAGCGCGACTAGTTTGGGCGAGCAGTACTTC
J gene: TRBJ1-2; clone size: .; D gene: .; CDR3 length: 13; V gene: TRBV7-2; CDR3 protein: CASSLALRGGYTF; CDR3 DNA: TGTGCCAGCAGCTTAGCGCTTAGGGGCGGCTACACCTTC
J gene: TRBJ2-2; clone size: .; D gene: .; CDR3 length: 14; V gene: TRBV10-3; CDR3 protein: CAIRDSGYTGELFF; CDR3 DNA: TGTGCCATCAGGGACTCGGGATACACCGGGGAGCTGTTTTTT
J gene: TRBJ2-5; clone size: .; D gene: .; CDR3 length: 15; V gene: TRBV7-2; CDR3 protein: CASSLASGWQETQYF; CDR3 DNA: TGTGCCAGCAGCTTAGCGTCAGGGTGGCAAGAGACCCAGTACTTC
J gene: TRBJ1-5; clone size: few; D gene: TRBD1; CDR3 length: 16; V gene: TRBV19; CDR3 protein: CASRTQGAYSNQPQHF; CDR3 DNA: TGTGCCAGTAGGACACAGGGGGCGTATAGCAATCAGCCCCAGCATTTT
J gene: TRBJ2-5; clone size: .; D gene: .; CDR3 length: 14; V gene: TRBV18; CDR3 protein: CASSSSGVQETQYF; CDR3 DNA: TGTGCCAGCTCATCGTCAGGTGTCCAAGAGACCCAGTACTTC
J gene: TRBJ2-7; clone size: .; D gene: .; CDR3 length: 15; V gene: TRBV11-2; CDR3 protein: CASSQAWRGLDEQYF; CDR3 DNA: TGTGCCAGCAGCCAAGCGTGGAGGGGGCTGGACGAGCAGTACTTC
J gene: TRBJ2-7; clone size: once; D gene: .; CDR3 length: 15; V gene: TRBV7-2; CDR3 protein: CASTPRGGATYEQYF; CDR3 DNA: TGTGCCAGCACCCCCAGAGGAGGGGCCACCTACGAGCAGTACTTC
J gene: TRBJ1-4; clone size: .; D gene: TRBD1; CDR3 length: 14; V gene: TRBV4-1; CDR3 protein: CASSPDRSGEKLFF; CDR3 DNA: TGCGCCAGCAGCCCGGACAGGTCCGGTGAAAAACTGTTTTTT
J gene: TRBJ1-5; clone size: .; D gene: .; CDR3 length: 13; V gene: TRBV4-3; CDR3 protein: CASSQHINQPQHF; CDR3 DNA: TGCGCCAGCAGCCAACACATTAATCAGCCCCAGCATTTT
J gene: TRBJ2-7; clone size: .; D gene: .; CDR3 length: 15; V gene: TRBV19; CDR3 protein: CASSIRRGRSYEQYF; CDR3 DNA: TGTGCCAGTAGTATACGCCGGGGTCGGTCCTACGAGCAGTACTTC
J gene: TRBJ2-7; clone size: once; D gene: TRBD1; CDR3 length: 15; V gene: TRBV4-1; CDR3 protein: CASSQEDRGSYEQYF; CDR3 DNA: TGCGCCAGCAGCCAAGAAGACAGGGGGTCCTACGAGCAGTACTTC
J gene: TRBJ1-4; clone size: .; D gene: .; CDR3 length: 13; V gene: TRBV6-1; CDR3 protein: CASSDGLNEKLFF; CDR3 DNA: TGTGCCAGCAGTGACGGACTGAATGAAAAACTGTTTTTT
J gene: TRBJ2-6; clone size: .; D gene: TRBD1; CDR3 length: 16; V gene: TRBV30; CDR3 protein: CAFRDRGFSGANVLTF; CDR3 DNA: TGTGCCTTTAGGGACAGGGGTTTCTCTGGGGCCAACGTCCTGACTTTC
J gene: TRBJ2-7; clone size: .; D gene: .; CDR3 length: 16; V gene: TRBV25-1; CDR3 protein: CASSPTMIFQGNEQYF; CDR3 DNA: TGTGCCAGCAGTCCGACTATGATCTTTCAGGGGAACGAGCAGTACTTC
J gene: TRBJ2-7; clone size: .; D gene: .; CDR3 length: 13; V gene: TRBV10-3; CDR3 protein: CAISEGQTYEQYF; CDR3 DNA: TGTGCCATCAGTGAGGGACAGACCTACGAGCAGTACTTC
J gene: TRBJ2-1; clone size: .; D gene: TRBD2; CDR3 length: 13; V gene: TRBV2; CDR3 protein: CASLAGGPNEQFF; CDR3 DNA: TGTGCCAGCCTAGCGGGAGGGCCCAATGAGCAGTTCTTC
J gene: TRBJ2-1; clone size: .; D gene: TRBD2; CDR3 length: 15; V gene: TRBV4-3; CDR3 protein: CASSPGLAPYNEQFF; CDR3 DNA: TGCGCCAGCAGCCCGGGACTAGCGCCCTACAATGAGCAGTTCTTC
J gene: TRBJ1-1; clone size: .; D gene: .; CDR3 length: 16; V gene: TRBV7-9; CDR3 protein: CASSPPAGTLNTEAFF; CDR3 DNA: TGTGCCAGCAGTCCACCCGCCGGGACACTGAACACTGAAGCTTTCTTT
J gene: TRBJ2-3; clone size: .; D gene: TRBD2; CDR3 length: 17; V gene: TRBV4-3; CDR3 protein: CASSQESSGSFSDTQYF; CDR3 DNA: TGCGCCAGCAGCCAAGAGTCTAGCGGGAGTTTCTCAGATACGCAGTATTTT
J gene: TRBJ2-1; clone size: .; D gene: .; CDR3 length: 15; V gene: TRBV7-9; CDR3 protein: CASSSPGETYNEQFF; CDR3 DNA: TGTGCCAGCAGCTCCCCGGGGGAAACCTACAATGAGCAGTTCTTC
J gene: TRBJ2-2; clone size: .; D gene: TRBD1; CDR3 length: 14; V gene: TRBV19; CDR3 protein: CASSIGQGAGELFF; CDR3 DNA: TGTGCCAGTAGTATTGGACAGGGTGCCGGGGAGCTGTTTTTT
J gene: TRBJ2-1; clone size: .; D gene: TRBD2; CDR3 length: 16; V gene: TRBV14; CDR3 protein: CASSPRTSGSYNEQFF; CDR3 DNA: TGTGCCAGCAGCCCGAGGACTAGCGGAAGTTACAATGAGCAGTTCTTC
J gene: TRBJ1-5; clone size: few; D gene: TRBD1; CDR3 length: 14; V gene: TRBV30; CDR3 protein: CASSMLGGGQPQHF; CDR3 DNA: TGTGCCTCTTCAATGCTAGGGGGCGGTCAGCCCCAGCATTTT
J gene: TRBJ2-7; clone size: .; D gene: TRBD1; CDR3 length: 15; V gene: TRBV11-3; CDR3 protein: CASSLGGGSSYEQYF; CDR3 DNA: TGTGCCAGCAGCTTAGGAGGGGGCTCCTCCTACGAGCAGTACTTC
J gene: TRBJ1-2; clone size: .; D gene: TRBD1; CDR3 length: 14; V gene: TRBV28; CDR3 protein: CASRGQLLTYGYTF; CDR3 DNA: TGTGCCAGCAGGGGACAGCTTTTAACCTATGGCTACACCTTC
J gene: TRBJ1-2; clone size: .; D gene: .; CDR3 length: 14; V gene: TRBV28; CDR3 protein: CASSLNIGDYGYTF; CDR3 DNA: TGTGCCAGCAGTTTAAACATCGGGGACTATGGCTACACCTTC
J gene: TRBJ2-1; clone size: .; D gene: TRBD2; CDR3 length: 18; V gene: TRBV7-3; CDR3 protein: CASSLTSPGLADLNEQFF; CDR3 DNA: TGTGCCAGCAGCTTAACGTCACCGGGACTAGCGGACCTCAATGAGCAGTTCTTC
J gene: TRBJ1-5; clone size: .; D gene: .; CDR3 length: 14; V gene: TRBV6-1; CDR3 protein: CASTAGISNQPQHF; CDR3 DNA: TGTGCCAGCACAGCCGGGATTAGCAATCAGCCCCAGCATTTT
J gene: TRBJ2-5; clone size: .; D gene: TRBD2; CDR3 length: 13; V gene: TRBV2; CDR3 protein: CASSPSGGETQYF; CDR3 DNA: TGTGCCAGCAGCCCTAGCGGAGGGGAGACCCAGTACTTC
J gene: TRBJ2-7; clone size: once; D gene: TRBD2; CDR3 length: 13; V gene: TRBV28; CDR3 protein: CASTKAGAREQYF; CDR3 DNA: TGTGCCAGCACGAAAGCGGGAGCGCGTGAGCAGTACTTC
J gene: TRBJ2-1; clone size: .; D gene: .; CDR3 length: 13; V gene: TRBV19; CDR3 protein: CASSKDINNEQFF; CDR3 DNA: TGTGCCAGTAGTAAGGACATCAACAATGAGCAGTTCTTC
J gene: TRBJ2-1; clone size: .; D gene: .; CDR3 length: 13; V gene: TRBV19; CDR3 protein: CASKKGAYNEQFF; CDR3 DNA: TGTGCCAGTAAGAAGGGGGCCTACAATGAGCAGTTCTTC
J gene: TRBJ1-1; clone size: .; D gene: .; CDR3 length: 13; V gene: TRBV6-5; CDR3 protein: CASSSLGGEGAFF; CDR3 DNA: TGTGCCAGCAGTTCCCTGGGAGGCGAAGGAGCTTTCTTT
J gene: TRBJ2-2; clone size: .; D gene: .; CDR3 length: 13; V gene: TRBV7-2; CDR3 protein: CASRGSAAGELFF; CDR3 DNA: TGTGCCAGCCGGGGGAGTGCCGCCGGGGAGCTGTTTTTT
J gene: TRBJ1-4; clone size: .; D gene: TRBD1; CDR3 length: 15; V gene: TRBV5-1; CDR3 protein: CASSRTTGGNEKLFF; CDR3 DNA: TGCGCCAGCAGCCGTACTACAGGGGGCAATGAAAAACTGTTTTTT
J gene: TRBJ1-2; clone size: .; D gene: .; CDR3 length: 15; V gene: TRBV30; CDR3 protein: CAWSASRRSGYGYTF; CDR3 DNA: TGTGCCTGGAGTGCCTCCCGCAGGTCCGGCTATGGCTACACCTTC
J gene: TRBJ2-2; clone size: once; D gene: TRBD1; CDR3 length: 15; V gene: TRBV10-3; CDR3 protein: CAVSLRTGVAGELFF; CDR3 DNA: TGTGCCGTCTCATTGAGGACAGGGGTTGCAGGGGAGCTGTTTTTT